The sequence of this TCR beta chain was determined in a study of blood T cell repertoires in COVID-19. The CDR3 consists of 16 residues. V dropped 3 bases and J dropped 0 bases, with 14 bases sitting between them. From germline, CDR1 is MNHEY and CDR2 SMNVEV (reference sequence). Sequencing used immunoSEQ multiplex PCR; TCRdb keeps in-frame clones, though not all of them. The data show approximately 200,000 clones, roughly 89% seen once. Sequences were obtained from peripheral blood. This chain joins TRBV27 and TRBJ1-2; the D is unclear. The sequence was collected from a man aged 60 to 75 who had recovered from COVID-19. CDR3 nucleotides: TGTGCCAGCAGTTTCGCCCCGACAAAAGCTAACTATGGCTACACCTTC. Translation gives CASSFAPTKANYGYTF.